These T cell receptor beta chains were read from a single sample in a study of siplizumab effects on memory and regulatory T cells. TCRdb's copy holds only in-frame clones and misses some; the assay was immunoSEQ multiplex PCR. The sample has about 50,000 clones, about 98% seen once; the top ten hold about 1%. The source material was naive CD8+ T cells sorted from blood. These receptors originate from a human donor in good health. The CDR3 runs from the conserved cysteine through the conserved F or W. The D gene is left open where the match is weak. The size field is filled for only some rows; it gives once, few, many or a size class.

d_call,v_call,j_call,clone_size,cdr3_aa,cdr3_nt
-,TRBV6-5,TRBJ2-5,-,CASSYPEGETQYF,TGTGCCAGCAGTTACCCCGAGGGAGAGACCCAGTACTTC
-,TRBV20-1,TRBJ2-3,-,CSARDGAGGHF,TGCAGTGCTAGAGATGGGGCAGGCGGGCATTTT
-,TRBV27,TRBJ2-2,once,CASSLTRGYGELFF,TGTGCCAGCAGTTTAACCAGGGGATACGGGGAGCTGTTTTTT
TRBD1,TRBV4-1,TRBJ2-1,-,CASSRGQGSEQFF,TGCGCCAGCAGCCGCGGACAGGGGTCGGAGCAGTTCTTC
TRBD1,TRBV5-6,TRBJ2-2,-,CASSFGTGGRELFF,TGTGCCAGCAGCTTTGGGACAGGGGGCCGGGAGCTGTTTTTT
-,TRBV4-1,TRBJ2-1,-,CASSQDTYNEQFF,TGCGCCAGCAGCCAAGATACCTACAATGAGCAGTTCTTC
TRBD2,TRBV27,TRBJ2-6,-,CASSTRTSGFLSGANVLTF,TGTGCCAGCAGTACCCGGACTAGCGGGTTCCTCTCTGGGGCCAACGTCCTGACTTTC
TRBD1,TRBV7-6,TRBJ2-7,-,CASSLAPGQGQYEQYF,TGTGCCAGCAGCTTAGCGCCGGGACAGGGACAGTACGAGCAGTACTTC
-,TRBV30,TRBJ1-4,-,CAWSAASEKLFF,TGTGCCTGGAGCGCGGCCTCCGAAAAACTGTTTTTT
TRBD1,TRBV29-1,TRBJ2-7,-,CSVIPAGRDRGVRYEQYF,TGCAGCGTTATTCCCGCAGGCCGGGACAGGGGAGTTCGATACGAGCAGTACTTC
TRBD1,TRBV6-1,TRBJ1-1,-,CASSGTGSGTEAFF,TGTGCCAGCAGTGGGACAGGGTCGGGCACTGAAGCTTTCTTT
-,TRBV5-1,TRBJ2-2,once,CASSLDKLPGELFF,TGCGCCAGCAGCCTGGACAAATTACCCGGGGAGCTGTTTTTT
-,TRBV7-3,TRBJ2-3,-,CASSPHGSTDTQYF,TGTGCCAGCAGCCCCCATGGCAGCACAGATACGCAGTATTTT
-,TRBV5-5,TRBJ2-2,-,CASSLGRGNTGELFF,TGTGCCAGCAGCTTGGGTAGAGGGAACACCGGGGAGCTGTTTTTT
-,TRBV29-1,TRBJ2-5,-,CSAGGETQYF,TGCAGCGCTGGGGGGGAGACCCAGTACTTC
-,TRBV2,TRBJ1-6,-,CASSAFRGGNSPLHF,TGTGCCAGCAGTGCGTTCCGGGGGGGAAATTCACCCCTCCACTTT
-,TRBV27,TRBJ1-1,-,CASSLSLQILGGTEAFF,TGTGCCAGCAGTTTATCGTTGCAAATCCTTGGGGGCACTGAAGCTTTCTTT
TRBD2,TRBV27,TRBJ2-7,-,CASSLRLAGGLYEQYF,TGTGCCAGCAGCTTAAGACTAGCGGGAGGTCTCTACGAGCAGTACTTC
-,TRBV5-5,TRBJ1-1,-,CASSFLGSNTEAFF,TGTGCCAGCAGCTTCCTCGGTTCGAACACTGAAGCTTTCTTT
TRBD2,TRBV7-8,TRBJ2-3,-,CASSLTSEPVADTQYF,TGTGCCAGCAGCCTAACTAGCGAGCCCGTGGCAGATACGCAGTATTTT
-,TRBV29-1,TRBJ2-3,once,CSVEGGMFTDTQYF,TGCAGCGTTGAAGGGGGTATGTTCACAGATACGCAGTATTTT
TRBD2,TRBV10-3,TRBJ2-2,-,CAISDATGTSGRAVTGELFF,TGTGCCATCAGTGATGCGACCGGGACTAGCGGGAGGGCCGTCACCGGGGAGCTGTTTTTT
-,TRBV10-3,TRBJ2-2,-,CATRDGENTGELFF,TGTGCCACCAGGGACGGAGAGAACACCGGGGAGCTGTTTTTT
-,TRBV6-5,TRBJ2-5,-,CASSRDGIQETQYF,TGTGCCAGCAGCCGGGACGGGATCCAAGAGACCCAGTACTTC
-,TRBV27,TRBJ2-7,-,CASGWTNRVTYEQYF,TGTGCCAGCGGGTGGACGAACAGGGTAACCTACGAGCAGTACTTC
-,TRBV28,TRBJ2-7,-,CASSLVGDEQYF,TGTGCCAGCAGTTTGGTAGGAGACGAGCAGTACTTC
-,TRBV4-1,TRBJ1-1,-,CASSQVESLGLEGFF,TGCGCCAGCAGCCAAGTTGAATCTTTAGGCCTTGAAGGTTTCTTT
-,TRBV12-2,TRBJ2-6,once,CASRLAILAGANVLTF,TGTGCAAGTCGCTTAGCGATCCTGGCTGGGGCCAACGTCCTGACTTTC
-,TRBV5-8,TRBJ2-2,-,CASSLGVVNTGELFF,TGTGCCAGCAGCTTGGGAGTGGTTAACACCGGGGAGCTGTTTTTT
-,TRBV27,TRBJ1-1,-,CASSVNSNTEAFF,TGTGCCAGCAGTGTAAACAGTAACACTGAAGCTTTCTTT
-,TRBV28,TRBJ2-7,-,CASRGGGGRPSYEQYF,TGTGCCAGCAGGGGGGGCGGAGGGAGGCCCTCCTACGAGCAGTACTTC
-,TRBV9,TRBJ2-2,-,CASSVGWGELFF,TGTGCCAGCAGCGTAGGGTGGGGGGAGCTGTTTTTT
-,TRBV11-3,TRBJ1-6,-,CASSLDARQNSPLHF,TGTGCCAGCAGCTTAGACGCCAGACAGAATTCACCCCTCCACTTT
-,TRBV4-1,TRBJ2-7,-,CASSQEVGRSYEQYF,TGCGCCAGCAGCCAAGAAGTCGGTCGGTCCTACGAGCAGTACTTC
-,TRBV30,TRBJ2-5,-,CAWSDSETQYF,TGTGCCTGGAGTGATTCCGAGACCCAGTACTTC
TRBD2,TRBV4-2,TRBJ2-3,-,CASSQVSSGASTDTQYF,TGTGCCAGCAGCCAAGTTTCCAGCGGGGCTAGCACAGATACGCAGTATTTT
-,TRBV9,TRBJ2-2,-,CASSSPWANTGELFF,TGTGCCAGCAGCTCTCCTTGGGCGAACACCGGGGAGCTGTTTTTT
-,TRBV30,TRBJ2-7,-,CAWSPESSGPSYEQYF,TGTGCCTGGAGTCCCGAGTCCTCCGGGCCCTCCTACGAGCAGTACTTC
TRBD2,TRBV6-7,TRBJ2-1,-,CRRRGASGTEDNEQFF,TGTCGACGGCGGGGGGCGAGCGGGACCGAGGACAATGAGCAGTTCTTC
TRBD2,TRBV5-6,TRBJ2-7,-,CASSLGTSGTEQYF,TGTGCCAGCAGCTTAGGGACTAGCGGAACTGAGCAGTACTTC
-,TRBV4-2,TRBJ2-2,-,CASSERQENTGELFF,TGTGCCAGCAGTGAAAGACAGGAGAACACCGGGGAGCTGTTTTTT
-,TRBV28,TRBJ1-1,-,CASSLAVEAFF,TGTGCCAGCAGTTTAGCGGTTGAAGCTTTCTTT
-,TRBV6-1,TRBJ2-1,-,CARRTGSKFF,TGTGCCAGACGAACAGGCTCCAAGTTCTTC
-,TRBV2,TRBJ2-5,-,CASSGGSTQETQYF,TGTGCCAGCAGTGGTGGGAGCACCCAAGAGACCCAGTACTTC
-,TRBV5-6,TRBJ1-1,-,CASRQVGGPEAFF,TGTGCCAGCAGGCAGGTGGGTGGGCCTGAAGCTTTCTTT
-,TRBV30,TRBJ2-2,-,CAWSVQRLGELFF,TGTGCCTGGAGTGTACAGAGGCTTGGGGAGCTGTTTTTT
-,TRBV30,TRBJ2-5,-,CAWSPDPGAPGETQYF,TGTGCCTGGAGCCCAGACCCAGGGGCGCCGGGGGAGACCCAGTACTTC
TRBD2,TRBV7-9,TRBJ2-7,-,CASSPGETSEDYEQYF,TGTGCCAGCAGCCCAGGCGAGACTAGCGAAGACTACGAGCAGTACTTC
TRBD1,TRBV28,TRBJ2-5,-,CASSLDRVGETQYF,TGTGCCAGCAGTTTAGACAGGGTTGGCGAGACCCAGTACTTC
TRBD2,TRBV27,TRBJ2-5,-,CASSLATSGPGTQYF,TGTGCCAGCAGTTTGGCAACTAGCGGACCGGGGACCCAGTACTTC